This T cell receptor (beta chain) was sequenced for a study of T cells in Graves' hyperthyroidism and ophthalmopathy. The ends were cut back, 7 bases at V and 4 bases at J, with 13 bases in the middle. This CDR3 has 14 amino acids. The germline V gene encodes CDR1 MNHNS and CDR2 SASEGT. Uncontrolled infection, other autoimmune disease, pregnancy or lactation excluded patients. TCR beta CDR3 regions were amplified from RNA. The study used the HTBI primer set for a first-round RT-PCR of the TCR CDR3. One entry per CDR3 protein, called by TCRdb with MiXCR from the multiplex PCR reads. This table has more than 450,000 distinct CDR3 sequences, 14% appearing once. This clonotype appeared many times.

Source material: blood. The sequence came from a woman aged 40-49 years with Graves' hyperthyroidism. V gene TRBV6-1 combines with J gene TRBJ2-2, with D perhaps being TRBD1 or TRBD2 (5 bases each). The CDR3 coding sequence is TGTGCCAGCAATAGCCGGGACCGCACCGGGGAGCTGTTTTTT. As protein: CASNSRDRTGELFF.